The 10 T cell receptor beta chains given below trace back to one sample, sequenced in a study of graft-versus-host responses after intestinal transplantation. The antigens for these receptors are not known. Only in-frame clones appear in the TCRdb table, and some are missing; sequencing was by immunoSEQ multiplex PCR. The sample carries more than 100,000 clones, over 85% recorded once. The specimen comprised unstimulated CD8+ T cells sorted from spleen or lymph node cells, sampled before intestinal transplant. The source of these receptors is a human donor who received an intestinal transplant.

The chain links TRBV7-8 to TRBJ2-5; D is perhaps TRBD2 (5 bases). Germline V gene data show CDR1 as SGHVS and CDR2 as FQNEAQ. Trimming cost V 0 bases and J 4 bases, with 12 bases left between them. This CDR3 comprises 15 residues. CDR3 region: CASSLARPRGETQYF. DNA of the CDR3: TGTGCCAGCAGCTTAGCGAGGCCCCGGGGAGAGACCCAGTACTTC.

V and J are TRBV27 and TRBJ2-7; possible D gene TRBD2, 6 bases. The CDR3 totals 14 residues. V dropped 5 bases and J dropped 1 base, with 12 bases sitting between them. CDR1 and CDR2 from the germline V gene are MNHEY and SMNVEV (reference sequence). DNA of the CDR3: TGTGCCAGCAGTCCTGCGGGGCGGTCCTACGAGCAGTACTTC. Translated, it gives CASSPAGRSYEQYF.

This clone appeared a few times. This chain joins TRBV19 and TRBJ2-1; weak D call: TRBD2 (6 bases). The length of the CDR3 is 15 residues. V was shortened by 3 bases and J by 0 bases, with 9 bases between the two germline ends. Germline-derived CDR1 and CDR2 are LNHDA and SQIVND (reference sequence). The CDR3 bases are TGTGCCAGTAGTATTGGGAGGAGCTCCTACAATGAGCAGTTCTTC. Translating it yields CASSIGRSSYNEQFF.

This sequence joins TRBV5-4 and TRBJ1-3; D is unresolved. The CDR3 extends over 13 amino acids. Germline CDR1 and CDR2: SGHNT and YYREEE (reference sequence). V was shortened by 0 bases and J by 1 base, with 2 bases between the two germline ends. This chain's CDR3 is CASSLDSGNTIYF. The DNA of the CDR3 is TGTGCCAGCAGCTTGGATTCTGGAAACACCATATATTTT.

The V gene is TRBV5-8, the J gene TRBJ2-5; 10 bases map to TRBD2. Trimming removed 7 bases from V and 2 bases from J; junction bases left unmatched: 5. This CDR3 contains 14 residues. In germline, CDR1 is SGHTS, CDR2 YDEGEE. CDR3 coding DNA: TGTGCCAGCGGAGGACTAGCGGTACAAGAGACCCAGTACTTC. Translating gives CASGGLAVQETQYF.

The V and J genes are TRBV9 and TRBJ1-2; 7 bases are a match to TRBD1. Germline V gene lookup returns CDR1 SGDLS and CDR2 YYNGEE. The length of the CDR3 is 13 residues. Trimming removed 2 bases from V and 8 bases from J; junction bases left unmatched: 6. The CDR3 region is CASSVNTGQGYTF. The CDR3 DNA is TGTGCCAGCAGCGTGAATACGGGACAGGGCTACACCTTC.

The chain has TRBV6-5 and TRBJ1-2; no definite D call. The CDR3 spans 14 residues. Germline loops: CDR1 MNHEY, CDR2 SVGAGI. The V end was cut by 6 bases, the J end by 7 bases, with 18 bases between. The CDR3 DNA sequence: TGTGCCAGCAGCACAACCGGACGGGGTGGTGGCTACACCTTC. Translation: CASSTTGRGGGYTF.

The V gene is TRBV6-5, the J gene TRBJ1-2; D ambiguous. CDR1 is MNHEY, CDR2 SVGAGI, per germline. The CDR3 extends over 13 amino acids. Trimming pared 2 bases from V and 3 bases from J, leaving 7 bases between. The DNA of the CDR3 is TGTGCCAGCAGTTACGGGTGGCACTATGGCTACACCTTC. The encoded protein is CASSYGWHYGYTF.

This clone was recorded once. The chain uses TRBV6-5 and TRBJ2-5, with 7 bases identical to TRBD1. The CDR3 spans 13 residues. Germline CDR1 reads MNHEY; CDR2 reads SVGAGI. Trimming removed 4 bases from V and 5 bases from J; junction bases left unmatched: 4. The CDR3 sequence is CASSWTGLETQYF. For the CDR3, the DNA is TGTGCCAGCAGTTGGACAGGATTGGAGACCCAGTACTTC.

CDR3 nucleotide sequence: TGTGCCAGCAGGGGGAGAGGGGAAAAACTGTTTTTT. Residues: CASRGRGEKLFF. The V and J genes are TRBV27 and TRBJ1-4; D is uncertain. The CDR3 sequence is 12 residues long. V was cut by 6 bases and J by 8 bases, with 10 bases left in between. Germline CDR1 MNHEY, CDR2 SMNVEV (reference sequence). Supplemented by reference TRBV27 and TRBJ1-4, the full variable domain reads EAQVTQNPRYLITVTGKKLTVTCSQNMNHEYMSWYRQDPGLGLRQIYYSMNVEVTDKGDVPEGYKVSRKEKRNFPLILESPSPNQTSLYFCASRGRGEKLFFGSGTQLSVL.